This is a list of T cell receptor beta chains from one sample in a study of cytomegalovirus exposure and HLA in healthy donors. TCRdb's copy holds only in-frame clones and misses some; the assay was immunoSEQ multiplex PCR. The table shows some 130,000 clones, with around 74% occurring only once. The sequenced sample consisted of PBMCs. These receptors originate from a man in his thirties or forties in good health and CMV-seronegative. Each CDR3 is given with its conserved first and last residue. A D gene is named only where the DNA matches it firmly. The size of a clone is reported for some rows only, either as once, few or many, or as a class for expanded clones.

size,D,V,J,CDR3,DNA
NA,NA,TRBV7-2,TRBJ2-7,CASSLVPLRTYEQYF,TGTGCCAGCAGCTTAGTCCCTCTCAGAACCTACGAGCAGTACTTC
NA,NA,TRBV7-6,TRBJ2-5,CASSPGRETQYF,TGTGCCAGCAGCCCAGGGCGAGAGACCCAGTACTTC
medium-sized,NA,TRBV18,TRBJ1-5,CASSPARNQPQHF,TGTGCCAGCTCACCGGCCAGGAATCAGCCCCAGCATTTT
NA,NA,TRBV21-1,TRBJ1-5,CASRIDRVQPQHF,TGTGCCAGCAGAATCGACAGGGTTCAGCCCCAGCATTTT
NA,NA,TRBV19,TRBJ1-5,CASSRQDPNQPQHF,TGTGCCAGCAGCAGACAGGATCCCAATCAGCCCCAGCATTTT
NA,NA,TRBV6-5,TRBJ2-5,CASTNRRGVQETQYF,TGTGCCAGCACTAACCGGAGGGGAGTACAAGAGACCCAGTACTTC
NA,NA,TRBV5-1,TRBJ1-3,CASSLSVSGNTIYF,TGCGCCAGCAGCTTGTCAGTCTCTGGAAACACCATATATTTT
NA,TRBD2,TRBV28,TRBJ2-3,CASSLPGTSGTTQYF,TGTGCCAGCAGTTTACCCGGGACTAGCGGGACAACGCAGTATTTT
NA,TRBD1,TRBV2,TRBJ1-1,CASSQGVKTEAFF,TGTGCCAGCAGCCAGGGGGTAAAAACTGAAGCTTTCTTT
NA,NA,TRBV29-1,TRBJ1-6,CSARTGNYNSPLHF,TGCAGCGCAAGAACCGGGAATTATAATTCACCCCTCCACTTT
NA,NA,TRBV5-1,TRBJ1-3,CASRETLASGNTIYF,TGCGCCAGCAGAGAGACCCTAGCCTCTGGAAACACCATATATTTT
NA,NA,TRBV25-1,TRBJ2-7,CASSEGGALYEQYF,TGTGCCAGCAGTGAAGGAGGGGCACTCTACGAGCAGTACTTC
NA,NA,TRBV6-6,TRBJ1-2,CASSLRQETNYGYTF,TGTGCCAGCAGCCTTAGACAGGAAACAAACTATGGCTACACCTTC
NA,TRBD1,TRBV10-3,TRBJ2-1,CAIATTTGESYNEQFF,TGTGCCATCGCAACAACAACAGGGGAATCCTACAATGAGCAGTTCTTC